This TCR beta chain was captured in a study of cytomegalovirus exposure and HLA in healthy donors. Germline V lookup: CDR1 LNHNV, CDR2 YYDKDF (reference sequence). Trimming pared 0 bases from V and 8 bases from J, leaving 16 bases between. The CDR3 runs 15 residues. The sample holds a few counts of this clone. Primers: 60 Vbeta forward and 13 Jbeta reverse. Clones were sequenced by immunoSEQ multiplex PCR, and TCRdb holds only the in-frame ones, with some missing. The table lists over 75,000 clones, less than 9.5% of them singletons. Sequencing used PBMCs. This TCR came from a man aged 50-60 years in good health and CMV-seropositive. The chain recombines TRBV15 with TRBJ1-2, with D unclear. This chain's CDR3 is CATSREREPFGGYTF. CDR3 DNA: TGTGCCACCAGCAGAGAGAGGGAACCTTTCGGGGGCTACACCTTC.